This T cell receptor beta chain was captured in a study of blood T cell repertoires in COVID-19. As for the study in general: COVID-19 samples, acute and convalescent, were from the United States, Italy and Spain. PBMCs, B-cell-depleted T cells, or T cells were the source of the cDNA or gDNA that made up the material.

Everyone who took part was 18 to 89 years old, and they came from roughly 25 US areas. The junction had 10 bases not matched to a gene; V was cut back by 0 bases and J by 1 base. The CDR3 length is 19 residues. Germline-derived CDR1 and CDR2 are LGHNA and YNFKEQ. In its sample, this clone was seen once. In the original analysis: From reference gene primer amplification, estimates of nucleated cell counts were derived. Sequenced by immunoSEQ multiplex PCR; TCRdb stores in-frame clones only, minus some. V and J calls plus clone size are reproduced from that table; the DNA served to infer D and trimming. The sample shows about 150,000 clones, roughly three quarters of them seen only once.

V and J are TRBV4-2 and TRBJ2-3; the match to TRBD1 covers 10 bases. The sample comprised PBMCs or T cells enriched from blood (not recorded which). This receptor was identified in a woman between 45 and 60 years old who had recovered from COVID-19. CDR3 residues: CASSQEGGTGVWGTDTQYF. Here the CDR3 DNA reads TGTGCCAGCAGCCAAGAAGGCGGGACAGGGGTCTGGGGCACAGATACGCAGTATTTT.